This TCR beta chain came from a study of T cells after yellow fever vaccination. Broader study findings: Primary-vaccination clones mostly resurfaced post-booster (approximately 96% CD4, roughly 90% CD8). A weaker but faster secondary response was observed, peaking on day 5 versus 15. Some clonotypes were seen in both the CD4 and the CD8 compartments. These made up a small share and likely arose from convergent recombination.

MiXCR, run by TCRdb on the 5' RACE reads, gives a single entry per CDR3 protein. The sample contains 400,000 to 450,000 distinct CDR3 sequences, approximately 19% of which appear only once. A total of 13 residues make up the CDR3, ends included. Concerning this clonotype itself: What it binds is not known. This CDR3 is missing its conserved last phenylalanine or tryptophan, likely due to a read error. No DNA is shown, since the ends of the CDR3 on it are uncertain; the CDR3 is the one TCRdb lists.

The sequencing used PBMCs, collected before the yellow fever booster vaccination. J is TRBJ2-7 and V is TRBV12-3 or TRBV12-4; the table calls TRBD1, which could not be checked here. The sequence derives from a man aged 18 to 30 who received the YFV17D yellow fever vaccine. The CDR3: CASSVWTPYEKYY.